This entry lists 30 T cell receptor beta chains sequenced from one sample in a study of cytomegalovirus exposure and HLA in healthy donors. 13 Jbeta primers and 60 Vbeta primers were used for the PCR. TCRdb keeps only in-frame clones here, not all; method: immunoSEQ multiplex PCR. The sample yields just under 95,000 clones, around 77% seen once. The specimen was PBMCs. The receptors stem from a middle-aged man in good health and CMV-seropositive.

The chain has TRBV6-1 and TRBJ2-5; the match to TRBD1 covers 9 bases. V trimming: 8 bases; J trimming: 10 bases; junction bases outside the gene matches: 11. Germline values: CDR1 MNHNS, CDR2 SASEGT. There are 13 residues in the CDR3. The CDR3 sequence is CASPGTGQSVQYF. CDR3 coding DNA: TGTGCCAGCCCCGGGACAGGGCAATCTGTCCAGTACTTC.

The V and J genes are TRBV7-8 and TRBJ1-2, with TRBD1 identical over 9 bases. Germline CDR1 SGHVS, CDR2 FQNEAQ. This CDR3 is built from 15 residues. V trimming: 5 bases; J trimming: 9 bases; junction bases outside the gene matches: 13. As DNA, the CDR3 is TGTGCCAGCAGCCCATGGACAGGGGAGGGTCTAAGCTACACCTTC. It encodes CASSPWTGEGLSYTF.

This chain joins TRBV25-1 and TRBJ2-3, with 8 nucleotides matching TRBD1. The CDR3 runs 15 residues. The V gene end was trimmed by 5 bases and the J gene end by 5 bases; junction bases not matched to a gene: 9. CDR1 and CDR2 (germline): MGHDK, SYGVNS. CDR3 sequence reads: CASSSRTGRVDTQYF. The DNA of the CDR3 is TGTGCCAGCAGTTCGCGGACAGGGCGGGTAGATACGCAGTATTTT. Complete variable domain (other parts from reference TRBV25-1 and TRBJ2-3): EADIYQTPRYLVIGTGKKITLECSQTMGHDKMYWYQQDPGMELHLIHYSYGVNSTEKGDLSSESTVSRIRTEHFPLTLESARPSHTSQYLCASSSRTGRVDTQYFGPGTRLTVL.

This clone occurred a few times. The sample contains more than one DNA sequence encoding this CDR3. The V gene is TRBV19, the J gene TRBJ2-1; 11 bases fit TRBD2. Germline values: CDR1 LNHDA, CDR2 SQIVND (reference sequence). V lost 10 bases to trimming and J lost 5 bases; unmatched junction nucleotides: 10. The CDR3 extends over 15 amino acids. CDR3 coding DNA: TGTGCCACTACACTACTAGCGGGGGTAGACAATGAGCAGTTCTTC. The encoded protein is CATTLLAGVDNEQFF.

Written as DNA, the CDR3 is TGTGCCAGCAGCGACAGGGGCAATGAGCAGTTCTTC. It translates to CASSDRGNEQFF. The chain joins TRBV6-5 to TRBJ2-1; 8 bases line up with TRBD1. V dropped 6 bases and J dropped 6; count of bases not matched to a gene: 1. Germline V gene lookup returns CDR1 MNHEY and CDR2 SVGAGI. The CDR3 is made up of 12 amino acids.

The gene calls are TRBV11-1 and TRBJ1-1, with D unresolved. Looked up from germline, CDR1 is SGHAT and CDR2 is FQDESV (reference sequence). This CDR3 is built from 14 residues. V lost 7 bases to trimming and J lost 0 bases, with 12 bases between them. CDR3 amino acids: CASTPNAMNTEAFF. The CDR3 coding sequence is TGTGCCAGCACCCCTAACGCCATGAACACTGAAGCTTTCTTT.

DNA for the CDR3: TGTGCCAGCAGGGGGACAGGAGAAAAACTGTTTTTT. It is translated as CASRGTGEKLFF. The genes are TRBV6-1 and TRBJ1-4; 8 bases are shared with TRBD1. The CDR3 runs 12 residues. The J segment lost 8 bases and the V segment lost 6 bases, leaving 2 bases of the junction unmatched. Germline assignment: CDR1 MNHNS and CDR2 SASEGT.

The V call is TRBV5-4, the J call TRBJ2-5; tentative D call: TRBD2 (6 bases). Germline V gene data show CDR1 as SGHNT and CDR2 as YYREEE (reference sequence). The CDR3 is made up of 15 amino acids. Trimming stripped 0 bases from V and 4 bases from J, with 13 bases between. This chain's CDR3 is CASSLATQGGETQYF. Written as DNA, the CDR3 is TGTGCCAGCAGCTTGGCTACTCAGGGAGGAGAGACCCAGTACTTC.

In DNA, the CDR3 is TGTGCCACCAGCAGAGGAATTGAGGGCCAGGACGGTGAGCAGTTCTTC. Its translation is CATSRGIEGQDGEQFF. The chain uses TRBV15 and TRBJ2-1; perhaps TRBD2 as D (5 bases). Germline V gene lookup returns CDR1 LNHNV and CDR2 YYDKDF (reference sequence). The CDR3 spans 16 residues. Between the trimmed V and J ends, which lost 1 base and 9 bases, there was a span of 19 bases.

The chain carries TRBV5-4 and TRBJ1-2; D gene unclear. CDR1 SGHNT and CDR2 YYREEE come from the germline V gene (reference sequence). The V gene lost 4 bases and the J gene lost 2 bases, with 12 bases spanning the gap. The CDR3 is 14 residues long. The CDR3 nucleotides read TGTGCCAGCAGCCCTGGGAGCCCCAACTATGGCTACACCTTC. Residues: CASSPGSPNYGYTF.

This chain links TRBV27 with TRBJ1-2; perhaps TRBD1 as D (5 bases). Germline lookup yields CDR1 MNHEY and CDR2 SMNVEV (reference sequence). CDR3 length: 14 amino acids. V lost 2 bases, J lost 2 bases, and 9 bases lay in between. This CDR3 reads CASSLIGGNYGYTF. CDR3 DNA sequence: TGTGCCAGCAGTTTAATTGGGGGGAACTATGGCTACACCTTC.

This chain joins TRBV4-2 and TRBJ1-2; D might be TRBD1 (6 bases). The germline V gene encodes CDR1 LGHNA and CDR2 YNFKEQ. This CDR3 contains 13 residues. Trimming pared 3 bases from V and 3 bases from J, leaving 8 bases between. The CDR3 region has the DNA TGTGCCAGCAGCCACAGGACAGACTATGGCTACACCTTC. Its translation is CASSHRTDYGYTF.

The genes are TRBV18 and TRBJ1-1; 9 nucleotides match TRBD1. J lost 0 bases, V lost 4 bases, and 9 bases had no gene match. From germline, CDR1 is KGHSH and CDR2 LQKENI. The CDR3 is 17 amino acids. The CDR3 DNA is TGTGCCAGCTCACGGGGACAGGGCGTGGGGATGAACACTGAAGCTTTCTTT. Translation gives CASSRGQGVGMNTEAFF.

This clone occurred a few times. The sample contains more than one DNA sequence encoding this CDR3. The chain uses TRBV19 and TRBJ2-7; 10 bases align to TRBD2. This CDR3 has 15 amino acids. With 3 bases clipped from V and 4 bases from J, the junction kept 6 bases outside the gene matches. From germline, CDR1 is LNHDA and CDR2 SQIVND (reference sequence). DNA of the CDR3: TGTGCCAGTAGTATTCCACTAGCGGGGCTATACGAGCAGTACTTC. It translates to CASSIPLAGLYEQYF.

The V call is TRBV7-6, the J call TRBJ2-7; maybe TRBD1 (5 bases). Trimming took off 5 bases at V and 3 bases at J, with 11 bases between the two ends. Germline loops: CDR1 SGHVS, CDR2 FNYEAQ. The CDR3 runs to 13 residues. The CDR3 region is CASSQDRDYEQYF. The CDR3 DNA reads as TGTGCCAGCAGCCAAGACAGAGACTACGAGCAGTACTTC.

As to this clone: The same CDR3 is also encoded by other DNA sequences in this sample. The CDR3 DNA follows: TGCAGTGCTTCTCAAGAGACCCAGTACTTC. It is translated as CSASQETQYF. The chain joins TRBV20-1 to TRBJ2-5; D is undetermined. CDR3 size: 10 residues. CDR1 is DFQATT and CDR2 is SNEGSKA in the germline V gene (reference sequence). Trimming took off 5 bases at V and 2 bases at J, with 3 bases between the two ends.

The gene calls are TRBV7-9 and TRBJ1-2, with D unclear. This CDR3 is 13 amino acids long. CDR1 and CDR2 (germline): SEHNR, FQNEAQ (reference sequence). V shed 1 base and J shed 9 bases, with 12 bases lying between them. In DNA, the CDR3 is TGTGCCAGCAGCTTAGAAGACAATTTGCGCTACACCTTC. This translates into CASSLEDNLRYTF.

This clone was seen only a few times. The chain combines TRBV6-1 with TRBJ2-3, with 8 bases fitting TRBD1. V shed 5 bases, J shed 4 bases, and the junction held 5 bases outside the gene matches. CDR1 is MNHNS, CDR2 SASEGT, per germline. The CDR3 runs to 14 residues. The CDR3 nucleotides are TGTGCCAGCAGTTTGAAGACAGGGGCAGATACGCAGTATTTT. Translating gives CASSLKTGADTQYF.

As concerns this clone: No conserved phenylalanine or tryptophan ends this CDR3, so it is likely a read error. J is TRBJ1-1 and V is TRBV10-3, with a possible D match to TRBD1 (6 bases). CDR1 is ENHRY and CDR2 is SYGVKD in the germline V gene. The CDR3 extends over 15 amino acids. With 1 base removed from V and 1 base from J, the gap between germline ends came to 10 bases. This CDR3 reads CAISEFGGQNTEAFS. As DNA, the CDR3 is TGTGCCATCAGTGAGTTCGGGGGGCAGAACACTGAAGCTTTCTCT.

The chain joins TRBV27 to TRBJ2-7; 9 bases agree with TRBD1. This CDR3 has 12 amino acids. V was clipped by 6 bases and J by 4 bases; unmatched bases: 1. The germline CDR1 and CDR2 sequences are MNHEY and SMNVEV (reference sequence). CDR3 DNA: TGTGCCAGCAGGGGACAGGGTTACGAGCAGTACTTC. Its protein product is CASRGQGYEQYF.

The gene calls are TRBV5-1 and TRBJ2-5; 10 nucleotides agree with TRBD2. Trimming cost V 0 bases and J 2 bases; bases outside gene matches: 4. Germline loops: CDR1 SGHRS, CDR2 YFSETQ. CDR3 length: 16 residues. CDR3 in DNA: TGCGCCAGCAGCTTGGAGGCTAGCGGGGGACAAGAGACCCAGTACTTC. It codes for CASSLEASGGQETQYF.

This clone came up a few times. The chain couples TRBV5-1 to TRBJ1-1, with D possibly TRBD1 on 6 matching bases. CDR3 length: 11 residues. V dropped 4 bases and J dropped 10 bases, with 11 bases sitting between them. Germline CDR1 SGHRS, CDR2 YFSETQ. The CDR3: CASSPGGAAFF. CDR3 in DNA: TGCGCCAGCAGCCCCGGGGGGGCAGCTTTCTTT. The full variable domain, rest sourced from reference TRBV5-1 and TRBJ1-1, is KAGVTQTPRYLIKTRGQQVTLSCSPISGHRSVSWYQQTPGQGLQFLFEYFSETQRNKGNFPGRFSGRQFSNSRSEMNVSTLELGDSALYLCASSPGGAAFFGQGTRLTVV.

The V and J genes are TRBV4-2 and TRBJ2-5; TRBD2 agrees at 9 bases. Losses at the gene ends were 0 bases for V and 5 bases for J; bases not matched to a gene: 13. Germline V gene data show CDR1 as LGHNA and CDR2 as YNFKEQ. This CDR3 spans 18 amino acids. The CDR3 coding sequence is TGTGCCAGCAGCCAAGACCGCGGGGGGCGGGGGGGACTGGAGACCCAGTACTTC. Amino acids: CASSQDRGGRGGLETQYF.

The CDR3 DNA is TGTGCCAGCATGGAGGGACCCTCGGGGGCCAACGTCCTGACTTTC. It translates to CASMEGPSGANVLTF. The chain couples TRBV6-5 to TRBJ2-6; weak D call: TRBD2 (6 bases). Trimming took off 7 bases at V and 4 bases at J, with 14 bases between the two ends. Germline CDR1 and CDR2: MNHEY and SVGAGI. The CDR3 is 15 residues long.

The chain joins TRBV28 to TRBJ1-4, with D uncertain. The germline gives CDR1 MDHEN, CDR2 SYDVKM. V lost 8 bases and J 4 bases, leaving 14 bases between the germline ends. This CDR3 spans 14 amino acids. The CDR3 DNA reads TGTGCCAGCCGGAACGGGGTAGTTAATGAAAAACTGTTTTTT. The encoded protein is CASRNGVVNEKLFF.

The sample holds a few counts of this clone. The CDR3 coding sequence is TGTGCCAGCAGCCTACGGGACAGTAACTATGGCTACACCTTC. Translation gives CASSLRDSNYGYTF. The rearrangement links TRBV14 to TRBJ1-2; 7 bases fit TRBD1. Trimming removed 4 bases from V and 1 base from J; junction bases left unmatched: 3. The CDR3 spans 14 residues. Germline-derived CDR1 and CDR2 are SGHDN and FVKESK.

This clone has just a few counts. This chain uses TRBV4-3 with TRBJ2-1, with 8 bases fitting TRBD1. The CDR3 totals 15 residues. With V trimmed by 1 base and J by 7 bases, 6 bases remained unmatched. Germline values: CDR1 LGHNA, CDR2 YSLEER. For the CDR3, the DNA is TGCGCCAGCAGCCAAGGGCAGGGGGCTGGGAATGAGCAGTTCTTC. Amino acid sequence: CASSQGQGAGNEQFF.

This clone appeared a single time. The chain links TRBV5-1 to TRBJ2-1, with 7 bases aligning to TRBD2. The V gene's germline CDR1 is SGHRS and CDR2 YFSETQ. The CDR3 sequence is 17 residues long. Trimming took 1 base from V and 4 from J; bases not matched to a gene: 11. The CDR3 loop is CASSLNNGGTLYNEQFF. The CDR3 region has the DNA TGCGCCAGCAGCTTGAATAACGGGGGGACCCTATACAATGAGCAGTTCTTC. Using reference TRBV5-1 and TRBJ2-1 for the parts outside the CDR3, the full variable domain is KAGVTQTPRYLIKTRGQQVTLSCSPISGHRSVSWYQQTPGQGLQFLFEYFSETQRNKGNFPGRFSGRQFSNSRSEMNVSTLELGDSALYLCASSLNNGGTLYNEQFFGPGTRLTVL.

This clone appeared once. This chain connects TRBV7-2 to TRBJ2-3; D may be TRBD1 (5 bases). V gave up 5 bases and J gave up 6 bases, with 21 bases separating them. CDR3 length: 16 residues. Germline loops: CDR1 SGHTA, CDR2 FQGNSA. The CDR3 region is CASSPTGPLSGDTQYF. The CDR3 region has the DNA TGTGCCAGCAGCCCGACCGGGCCGCTATCAGGGGATACGCAGTATTTT.

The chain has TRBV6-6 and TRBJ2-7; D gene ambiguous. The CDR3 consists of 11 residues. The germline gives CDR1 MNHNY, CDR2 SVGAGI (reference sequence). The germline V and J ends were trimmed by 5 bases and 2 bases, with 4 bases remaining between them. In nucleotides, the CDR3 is TGTGCCAGCAGTCAGACCTACGAGCAGTACTTC. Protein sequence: CASSQTYEQYF.